These 30 T cell receptor beta chains were all obtained from the same sample, sequenced in a study of response to subunit inactivated influenza vaccine. TCRdb re-analysed the RT-PCR reads in MiXCR, keeping a single row per CDR3 protein. The table has 500,000 to 750,000 distinct CDR3 sequences, around 15% seen once; the top ten hold more than 9.5%. The sample was PBMCs from blood, taken about 12 days after vaccination. These TCRs come from a man aged 50-60 years who received an inactivated influenza vaccine.

The chain combines TRBV7-2 with TRBJ2-6; maybe TRBD1 (5 bases). Germline CDR1 and CDR2: SGHTA and FQGNSA. The CDR3 covers 16 residues. V was cut by 1 base and J by 2 bases, with 9 bases left in between. The CDR3: CASSLVRRAGANVLTF. In DNA form, the CDR3 reads TGTGCCAGCAGCTTAGTACGCAGGGCTGGGGCCAACGTCCTGACTTTC.

This chain links TRBV4-1 with TRBJ2-3; 8 nucleotides match TRBD2. This CDR3 contains 19 residues. The trim removed 4 bases at V and 1 base at J, leaving 16 bases unmatched. Germline loops: CDR1 MGHRA, CDR2 YSYEKL. The CDR3 loop is CASSLTVTGGNLGTDTQYF. The CDR3 DNA follows: TGCGCCAGCAGCCTAACTGTCACGGGGGGGAATCTCGGCACAGATACGCAGTATTTT.

The V gene is TRBV11-2, the J gene TRBJ1-5; D gene unclear. In germline, CDR1 is SGHAT, CDR2 FQNNGV. The CDR3 is made up of 15 amino acids. V was cut by 0 bases and J by 0 bases, with 6 bases left in between. The CDR3 DNA sequence: TGTGCCAGCAGCTTAGAGGGCAATAGCAATCAGCCCCAGCATTTT. Its translation is CASSLEGNSNQPQHF.

The chain has TRBV19 and TRBJ2-5; maybe TRBD2 (5 bases). Germline V gene sequence: CDR1 LNHDA, CDR2 SQIVND (reference sequence). This CDR3 has 16 amino acids. Deletions cut 6 bases from V and 5 bases from J, with 22 bases between. The CDR3 bases are TGTGCCAGTAGCAGAACGGCGAGCGGCTGGAGGGAGACCCAGTACTTC. Translation gives CASSRTASGWRETQYF. The full variable domain, with the rest looked up from reference TRBV19 and TRBJ2-5, is DGGITQSPKYLFRKEGQNVTLSCEQNLNHDAMYWYRQDPGQGLRLIYYSQIVNDFQKGDIAEGYSVSREKKESFPLTVTSAQKNPTAFYLCASSRTASGWRETQYFGPGTRLLVL.

This clonotype was seen a few times. The CDR3 region is CASSSTTGEAFF. As DNA, the CDR3 is TGTGCCAGCAGTTCCACGACAGGTGAAGCTTTCTTT. This chain connects TRBV6-2 or TRBV6-3 to TRBJ1-1, with D possibly being TRBD1 (6 bases). CDR3 length: 12 amino acids. Germline values: CDR1 MNHEY, CDR2 SVGEGT. Trimming removed 4 bases from V and 7 bases from J, with 10 bases in between.

The chain recombines TRBV28 with TRBJ2-1, with 9 bases that match TRBD1. The CDR3 spans 15 residues. The trim removed 1 base at V and 4 bases at J, leaving 2 bases unmatched. Looked up from germline, CDR1 is MDHEN and CDR2 is SYDVKM. The CDR3 is CASSLSGTGYNEQFF. CDR3 DNA sequence: TGTGCCAGCAGTTTATCCGGGACAGGGTACAATGAGCAGTTCTTC. Full variable domain (rest looked up from reference TRBV28 and TRBJ2-1): DVKVTQSSRYLVKRTGEKVFLECVQDMDHENMFWYRQDPGLGLRLIYFSYDVKMKEKGDIPEGYSVSREKKERFSLILESASTNQTSMYLCASSLSGTGYNEQFFGPGTRLTVL.

The chain joins TRBV20-1 to TRBJ1-1, with 8 bases aligning to TRBD1. The CDR3 runs 15 residues. The V gene end was trimmed by 6 bases and the J gene end by 0 bases; junction bases not matched to a gene: 9. Germline V lookup: CDR1 DFQATT, CDR2 SNEGSKA (reference sequence). The DNA of the CDR3 is TGCAGTGCCAGGGGGCCTGCTTGGTTGAACACTGAAGCTTTCTTT. Amino acid sequence: CSARGPAWLNTEAFF.

In this sample, this clonotype turned up once. The chain is built from TRBV2 and TRBJ2-7; TRBD1 matches 7 bases. Germline loops: CDR1 SNHLY, CDR2 FYNNEI. The CDR3 is 14 residues long. J lost 5 bases, V lost 6 bases, and 10 bases had no gene match. DNA of the CDR3: TGTGCCAGCAGCCGACAGGGTCGTTTTGACGAGCAGTACTTC. Translated: CASSRQGRFDEQYF.

This clonotype occurred a few times. The gene calls are TRBV2 and TRBJ2-1; TRBD2 aligns across 9 bases. Germline CDR1 reads SNHLY; CDR2 reads FYNNEI. Unmatched junction bases numbered 11, after V lost 8 bases and J lost 3 bases. The CDR3 totals 16 residues. CDR3 sequence reads: CASALAGAQIYNEQFF. CDR3 nucleotides: TGTGCCAGCGCCTTAGCGGGAGCACAAATCTACAATGAGCAGTTCTTC.

The chain joins TRBV2 to TRBJ1-6; the match to TRBD1 covers 7 bases. Germline V gives CDR1 SNHLY, CDR2 FYNNEI. The J segment lost 0 bases and the V segment lost 7 bases, leaving 6 bases of the junction unmatched. This CDR3 contains 16 residues. CDR3 sequence reads: CASNRDSSSYNSPLHF. CDR3 coding DNA: TGTGCCAGCAATCGGGACAGTAGCTCCTATAATTCACCCCTCCACTTT. Together with reference TRBV2 and TRBJ1-6, the CDR3 gives the full variable domain: EPEVTQTPSHQVTQMGQEVILRCVPISNHLYFYWYRQILGQKVEFLVSFYNNEISEKSEIFDDQFSVERPDGSNFTLKIRSTKLEDSAMYFCASNRDSSSYNSPLHFGNGTRLTVT.

This clonotype was observed a few times. This sequence joins TRBV10-3 and TRBJ1-5; no reliable D call. V lost 4 bases and J lost 2, with 12 bases in between. The germline V gene has CDR1 ENHRY and CDR2 SYGVKD. The CDR3 is 15 residues long. Here the CDR3 DNA reads TGTGCCATCAGTGGGGGTAATTTCGGCAATCAGCCCCAGCATTTT. It yields the protein CAISGGNFGNQPQHF.

A few counts support this clonotype. This rearrangement joins TRBV6-1 to TRBJ2-3; D ambiguous. The germline gives CDR1 MNHNS, CDR2 SASEGT. V was trimmed by 6 bases and J by 1 base, leaving 20 bases between them. The CDR3 is 17 amino acids. Written as DNA, the CDR3 is TGTGCCAGCAGCCCTGGTTCGGGCAACGCGGGCACAGATACGCAGTATTTT. Protein product: CASSPGSGNAGTDTQYF.

The gene calls are TRBV13 and TRBJ1-1; maybe TRBD1 (5 bases). The length of the CDR3 is 14 residues. Trimming left V 4 bases short and J 1 base short, with 10 bases between. Per germline, CDR1 PRHDT and CDR2 FYEKMQ (reference sequence). The CDR3 DNA is TGTGCCAGCAGCTATGGGGGACGGAACACTGAAGCTTTCTTT. This gives the protein CASSYGGRNTEAFF.

In its sample, this clonotype was seen a few times. The V gene is TRBV2, the J gene TRBJ1-5, with D possibly matching TRBD1 (5 bases). Looked up from germline, CDR1 is SNHLY and CDR2 is FYNNEI. Trimming left V 2 bases short and J 3 bases short, with 14 bases between. The CDR3 spans 16 residues. CDR3 loop: CASSEMGVRVNQPQHF. The CDR3 bases are TGTGCCAGCAGTGAAATGGGGGTCAGGGTCAATCAGCCCCAGCATTTT.

In this sample, this clonotype turned up many times. The chain couples TRBV5-1 to TRBJ2-1; 11 bases are shared with TRBD2. V was clipped by 4 bases and J by 8 bases; unmatched bases: 11. This CDR3 comprises 16 residues. Looked up from germline, CDR1 is SGHRS and CDR2 is YFSETQ. This CDR3 reads CASSGWGSGGAYEQFF. The CDR3 DNA reads as TGCGCCAGCAGCGGCTGGGGTAGCGGGGGGGCCTATGAGCAGTTCTTC.

In this sample, this clonotype turned up a few times. In nucleotides, the CDR3 is TGTGCCAGCAGCCTTCCCGGACAGGGAAGAAACATTCAGTACTTC. Translation: CASSLPGQGRNIQYF. The chain couples TRBV11-2 to TRBJ2-4; TRBD1 aligns across 8 bases. Germline V gene data show CDR1 as SGHAT and CDR2 as FQNNGV. Trimming cost V 5 bases and J 6 bases; bases outside gene matches: 9. This CDR3 contains 15 residues.

This chain links TRBV7-2 with TRBJ2-4, with D hard to call. The CDR3 covers 15 residues. Trimming removed 1 base at V and 0 bases at J, with 7 bases between. The germline CDR1 and CDR2 sequences are SGHTA and FQGNSA. The CDR3 DNA reads TGTGCCAGCAGCTTAGATCCCGGAGCCAAAAACATTCAGTACTTC. Amino acids: CASSLDPGAKNIQYF.

This clonotype was counted a few times. The chain carries TRBV7-8 and TRBJ2-3; the match to TRBD1 covers 9 bases. Germline CDR1 is SGHVS and CDR2 is FQNEAQ. The CDR3 is 16 residues long. Trimming removed 4 bases from V and 4 bases from J; junction bases left unmatched: 9. In DNA, the CDR3 is TGTGCCAGCAGCTACTCGGACAGGGGAGGTTCAGATACGCAGTATTTT. Translating gives CASSYSDRGGSDTQYF.

This clonotype was counted ten times or more. The J gene is TRBJ1-1, the V gene TRBV10-3; D gene uncertain. CDR1 and CDR2 from the germline V gene are ENHRY and SYGVKD. V gave up 2 bases and J gave up 0 bases, with 10 bases separating them. CDR3 length: 15 amino acids. CDR3 in DNA: TGTGCCATCAGTGAGGTAAAGGGAATGAACACTGAAGCTTTCTTT. Translated, it gives CAISEVKGMNTEAFF.

J is TRBJ2-5 and V is TRBV7-9; D call uncertain. The V gene lost 3 bases and the J gene lost 2 bases, with 13 bases spanning the gap. The CDR3 spans 15 residues. Germline CDR1 and CDR2: SEHNR and FQNEAQ (reference sequence). The CDR3, as DNA: TGTGCCAGCAGCTTCTCTCTGCACGGACAAGAGACCCAGTACTTC. It is translated as CASSFSLHGQETQYF.

This clonotype was seen a few times. The V call is TRBV9, the J call TRBJ2-7; D gene unclear. The CDR3 runs 14 residues. Trimming stripped 0 bases from V and 0 bases from J, with 7 bases between. Germline V gives CDR1 SGDLS, CDR2 YYNGEE. The CDR3 protein is CASSVEQHSYEQYF. The CDR3 bases are TGTGCCAGCAGCGTAGAACAACACTCCTACGAGCAGTACTTC.

This clonotype has more than one count but fewer than ten. The chain carries TRBV7-9 and TRBJ1-2; D gene ambiguous. V was pared by 0 bases and J by 8 bases, with 22 bases between. CDR1 and CDR2 from the germline V gene are SEHNR and FQNEAQ (reference sequence). The CDR3 spans 17 residues. The CDR3 is CASSLANRRSMFGGYTF. As DNA, the CDR3 is TGTGCCAGCAGCTTAGCAAATAGAAGGAGTATGTTTGGGGGCTACACCTTC.

This clonotype was observed a few times. The chain carries TRBV28 and TRBJ2-7; 7 bases fit TRBD2. Germline trimming cut 6 bases from V and 2 bases from J; bases unmatched to any gene: 19. This CDR3 is built from 18 residues. Germline V lookup: CDR1 MDHEN, CDR2 SYDVKM. CDR3 region: CASRRLVGGRVGAYEQYF. The CDR3 nucleotides read TGTGCCAGCAGAAGATTAGTCGGGGGGAGGGTAGGGGCCTACGAGCAGTACTTC.

The gene calls are TRBV12-3 or TRBV12-4 and TRBJ1-2, with 7 bases aligning to TRBD1. The CDR3 spans 13 residues. V lost 4 bases to trimming and J lost 3 bases; unmatched junction nucleotides: 2. The CDR3 DNA reads TGTGCCAGCAGTTCGGGACAGCACTATGGCTACACCTTC. Translating it yields CASSSGQHYGYTF.

This clonotype was detected only a few times. The chain couples TRBV4-1 to TRBJ2-7, with 7 positions matching TRBD1. Germline CDR1 and CDR2: MGHRA and YSYEKL. After removal of 0 bases from V and 4 bases from J, the junction contained 6 bases not matched to a gene. CDR3 size: 15 residues. CDR3 nucleotide sequence: TGCGCCAGCAGCCAAGAAGGGGGCGCGGGTTACGAGCAGTACTTC. Its translation is CASSQEGGAGYEQYF.

This clonotype was found a few times. This sequence joins TRBV24-1 and TRBJ2-7; D ambiguous. Germline-derived CDR1 and CDR2 are KGHDR and SFDVKD. The V end lost 4 bases, the J end lost 0 bases, and 6 bases lay between the germline ends. CDR3 size: 13 residues. In nucleotides, the CDR3 is TGTGCCACCAGTGACCCTATCTCCTACGAGCAGTACTTC. Translation gives CATSDPISYEQYF.

This clonotype occurred many times. The rearrangement uses TRBV5-6 and TRBJ2-1, with D possibly TRBD2 on 6 matching bases. Germline V CDR1 and CDR2: SGHDT, YYEEEE. V was pared by 4 bases and J by 7 bases, with 15 bases between. The CDR3 extends over 14 amino acids. The CDR3, as DNA: TGTGCCAGCAGCATCGGGACTCCTCAGAATGAGCAGTTCTTC. Protein sequence: CASSIGTPQNEQFF. Variable domain in full (rest from reference TRBV5-6 and TRBJ2-1): DAGVTQSPTHLIKTRGQQVTLRCSPKSGHDTVSWYQQALGQGPQFIFQYYEEEERQRGNFPDRFSGHQFPNYSSELNVNALLLGDSALYLCASSIGTPQNEQFFGPGTRLTVL.

This clonotype was detected a few times. V gene TRBV9 combines with J gene TRBJ1-3, with D unclear. Trimming left V 1 base short and J 4 bases short, with 6 bases between. The CDR3 sequence is 13 residues long. Germline V CDR1 and CDR2: SGDLS, YYNGEE. CDR3 DNA sequence: TGTGCCAGCAGCGTATTCGAAGGAAACACCATATATTTT. Translated: CASSVFEGNTIYF.

This clonotype has ten or more counts. The gene calls are TRBV6-2 or TRBV6-3 and TRBJ2-5, with D hard to call. Trimming stripped 7 bases from V and 5 bases from J, with 8 bases between. This CDR3 contains 11 residues. CDR1 is MNHEY, CDR2 SVGEGT, per germline. The CDR3 region has the DNA TGTGCCAGCACGCCCGGCGAGACCCAGTACTTC. Protein product: CASTPGETQYF.

The CDR3 coding sequence is TGTGCCAGCAGCTTAGGATCGAGAGCTAACTATGGCTACACCTTC. Its protein product is CASSLGSRANYGYTF. The V and J genes are TRBV7-9 and TRBJ1-2; no clear D. This CDR3 spans 15 amino acids. V lost 1 base to trimming and J lost 0 bases, with 9 bases between them. Germline assignment: CDR1 SEHNR and CDR2 FQNEAQ (reference sequence).